This TCR beta chain emerged from a study of T cells in Graves' hyperthyroidism and ophthalmopathy. Study results and caveats: Ophthalmopathy was identified by the model a median 6.5 months ahead of onset.

Amplified regions were TCR beta CDR3 sequences from RNA transcripts. First-round RT-PCR of the TCR CDR3 relied on the HTBI primer set. Each CDR3 protein is one row after TCRdb ran MiXCR on the multiplex PCR reads. The sample consists of about 350,000 distinct CDR3 sequences, 13% to 15% of them appearing once. This clonotype came up a few times. Its antigen remains unidentified. V lost 1 base and J 0 bases, leaving 13 bases between the germline ends. Germline lookup yields CDR1 LNHDA and CDR2 SQIVND (reference sequence). The CDR3 has 17 residues. This sequence originates from a woman aged 55 to 70 with Graves' ophthalmopathy. The chain recombines TRBV19 with TRBJ2-1; D is perhaps TRBD2 (5 bases). The source material was blood. The CDR3 sequence is CASSIVASRSSYNEQFF. CDR3 DNA sequence: TGTGCCAGTAGTATAGTAGCTAGCAGGAGCTCCTACAATGAGCAGTTCTTC. The full variable domain, rest sourced from reference TRBV19 and TRBJ2-1, is DGGITQSPKYLFRKEGQNVTLSCEQNLNHDAMYWYRQDPGQGLRLIYYSQIVNDFQKGDIAEGYSVSREKKESFPLTVTSAQKNPTAFYLCASSIVASRSSYNEQFFGPGTRLTVL.